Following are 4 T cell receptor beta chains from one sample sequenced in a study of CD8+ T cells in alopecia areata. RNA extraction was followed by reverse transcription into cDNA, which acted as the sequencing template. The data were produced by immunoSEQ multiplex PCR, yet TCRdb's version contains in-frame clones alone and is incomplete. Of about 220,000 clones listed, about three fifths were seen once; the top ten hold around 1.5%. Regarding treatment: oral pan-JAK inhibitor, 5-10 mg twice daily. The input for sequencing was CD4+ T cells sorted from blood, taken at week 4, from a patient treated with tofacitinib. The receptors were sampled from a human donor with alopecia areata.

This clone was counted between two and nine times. The CDR3: CASSVVGVDSPLHF. DNA for the CDR3: TGTGCCAGCAGCGTAGTAGGGGTTGATTCACCCCTCCACTTT. V gene TRBV9 combines with J gene TRBJ1-6, with TRBD1 as a possible D gene (5 bases). Trimming left V 0 bases short and J 8 bases short, with 9 bases between. The CDR3 spans 14 residues. Looked up from germline, CDR1 is SGDLS and CDR2 is YYNGEE.

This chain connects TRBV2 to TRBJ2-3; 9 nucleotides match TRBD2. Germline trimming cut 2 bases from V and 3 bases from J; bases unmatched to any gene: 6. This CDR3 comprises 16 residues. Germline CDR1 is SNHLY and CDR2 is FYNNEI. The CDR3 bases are TGTGCCAGCAGTGAATGGCTAGCGGGGAAAACAGATACGCAGTATTTT. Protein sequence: CASSEWLAGKTDTQYF.

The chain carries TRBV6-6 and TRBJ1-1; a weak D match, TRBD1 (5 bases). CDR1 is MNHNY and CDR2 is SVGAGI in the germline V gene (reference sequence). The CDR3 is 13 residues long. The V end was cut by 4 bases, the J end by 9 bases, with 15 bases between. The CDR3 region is CASSFAADRQAFF. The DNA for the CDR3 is TGTGCCAGCAGTTTCGCAGCCGACAGACAAGCTTTCTTT.

The DNA of the CDR3 is TGTGCCAGTAGTAGTGGCGTGGGGCTAGTGGATCGCCTAGAGACCCAGTACTTC. This translates into CASSSGVGLVDRLETQYF. The chain uses TRBV19 and TRBJ2-5, with D possibly TRBD1 on 5 matching bases. CDR1 and CDR2 (germline): LNHDA, SQIVND (reference sequence). Trimming pared 4 bases from V and 4 bases from J, leaving 25 bases between. CDR3 length: 18 residues.